The T cell receptor beta chain under discussion was sequenced for a study of T-cell reconstitution after alpha-beta-depleted transplantation in children. This clonotype appeared a few times. CDR1 and CDR2 (germline): SGHRS, YFSETQ. The length of the CDR3 is 16 residues. The V and J ends lost 5 bases and 0 bases respectively, with 12 bases between them. As it was prepared, the TCRbeta library received unique molecular identifiers. Using its own MiXCR run on the PCR reads, TCRdb lists one record per CDR3 protein. The sample carries 190,000 or so distinct CDR3 sequences, around 7% recorded once. The TCR was taken from a human donor who donated a stem cell graft to a child with Wiskott-Aldrich syndrome. The V and J genes are TRBV5-1 and TRBJ2-6, with D possibly being TRBD1 (6 bases). The material sequenced was PBMCs from the stem cell graft donor, taken from the stem cell graft. CDR3 protein: CASSIGQSSGANVLTF. The CDR3 nucleotides read TGCGCCAGCAGTATCGGACAGTCCTCTGGGGCCAACGTCCTGACTTTC.